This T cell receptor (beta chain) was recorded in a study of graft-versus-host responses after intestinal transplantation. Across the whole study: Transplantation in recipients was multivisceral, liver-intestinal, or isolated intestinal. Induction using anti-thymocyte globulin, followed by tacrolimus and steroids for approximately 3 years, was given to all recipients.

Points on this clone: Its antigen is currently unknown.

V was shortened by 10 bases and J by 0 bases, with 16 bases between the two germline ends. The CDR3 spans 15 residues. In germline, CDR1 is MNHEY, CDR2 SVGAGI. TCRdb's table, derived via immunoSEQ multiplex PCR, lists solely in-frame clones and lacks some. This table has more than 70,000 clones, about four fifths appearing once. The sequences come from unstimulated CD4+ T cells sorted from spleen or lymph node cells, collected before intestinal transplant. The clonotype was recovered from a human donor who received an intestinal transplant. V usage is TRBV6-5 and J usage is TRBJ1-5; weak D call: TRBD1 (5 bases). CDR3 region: CATNPGGDSNQPQHF. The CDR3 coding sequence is TGTGCCACCAACCCCGGGGGGGATAGCAATCAGCCCCAGCATTTT.